These 29 T cell receptor beta chains originate from one sample sequenced in a study of identical twins. TCRdb recomputed calls from the 5' RACE reads with MiXCR, one row per CDR3 protein. The sample lists 420,000 or so distinct CDR3 sequences, around a sixth occurring once. Sequencing used naive T cells sorted from blood. The receptors come from a man aged 45-65 years in good health.

This clonotype was seen ten or more times. The rearrangement links TRBV12-3 or TRBV12-4 to TRBJ1-2; D uncertain. V shed 1 base and J shed 3 bases, with 6 bases lying between them. This CDR3 spans 13 amino acids. CDR3 in amino acids: CASSLGVDYGYTF. CDR3 nucleotide sequence: TGTGCCAGCAGTTTAGGTGTGGACTATGGCTACACCTTC.

This clonotype was recorded a few times. The chain joins TRBV24-1 to TRBJ2-3; TRBD2 agrees at 8 bases. The CDR3 runs 12 residues. Trimming cost V 9 bases and J 4 bases; bases outside gene matches: 2. Germline CDR1 and CDR2: KGHDR and SFDVKD. The CDR3, as DNA: TGTGCCACCGGACTAGCCTCAGATACGCAGTATTTT. Its protein is CATGLASDTQYF.

The chain is built from TRBV5-1 and TRBJ1-5; unclear D gene. The CDR3 length is 15 residues. Per the germline V gene, CDR1 is SGHRS and CDR2 is YFSETQ. V was cut by 4 bases and J by 0 bases, with 11 bases left in between. The CDR3 DNA follows: TGCGCCAGCAGCCAATCGGACGGTAGCAATCAGCCCCAGCATTTT. This sequence encodes CASSQSDGSNQPQHF.

The V gene is TRBV30, the J gene TRBJ1-1; maybe TRBD1 (6 bases). In germline, CDR1 is GTSNPN, CDR2 SVGIG (reference sequence). Trimming pared 0 bases from V and 4 bases from J, leaving 15 bases between. The CDR3 length is 15 residues. CDR3 DNA: TGTGCCTGGAGTGTACCGGGGGGCAGGGGCACTGAAGCTTTCTTT. Translation gives CAWSVPGGRGTEAFF. Supplemented by reference TRBV30 and TRBJ1-1, the full variable domain reads SQTIHQWPATLVQPVGSPLSLECTVEGTSNPNLYWYRQAAGRGLQLLFYSVGIGQISSEVPQNLSASRPQDRQFILSSKKLLLSDSGFYLCAWSVPGGRGTEAFFGQGTRLTVV.

This chain connects TRBV12-3 or TRBV12-4 to TRBJ2-1; maybe TRBD2 (6 bases). With 5 bases removed from V and 7 bases from J, the gap between germline ends came to 18 bases. This CDR3 region has 15 residues. The CDR3 coding sequence is TGTGCCAGCAGTGCGGTAGGCTCCGGGAGAAATGAGCAGTTCTTC. It codes for CASSAVGSGRNEQFF.

At least ten counts were recorded for this clonotype. J is TRBJ2-3 and V is TRBV20-1; no firm D call. Germline V lookup: CDR1 DFQATT, CDR2 SNEGSKA (reference sequence). The CDR3 length is 14 residues. Trimming removed 4 bases from V and 4 bases from J, with 15 bases in between. CDR3: CSATSLEIPDTQYF. CDR3 in DNA: TGCAGTGCTACGAGCCTGGAGATCCCAGATACGCAGTATTTT.

V and J are TRBV5-1 and TRBJ1-5; 7 bases line up with TRBD1. The CDR3 extends over 15 amino acids. V lost 3 bases and J lost 4; bases outside the gene matches: 7. The V gene's germline CDR1 is SGHRS and CDR2 YFSETQ. The CDR3 sequence is CASSWSGTENQPQHF. CDR3 nucleotide sequence: TGCGCCAGCAGCTGGTCCGGGACAGAGAATCAGCCCCAGCATTTT.

This clonotype was found many times. The chain employs TRBV5-1 and TRBJ1-1; 7 nucleotides line up with TRBD1. Germline lookup yields CDR1 SGHRS and CDR2 YFSETQ. V dropped 4 bases and J dropped 0; count of bases not matched to a gene: 3. The CDR3 runs to 14 residues. The CDR3 coding sequence is TGCGCCAGCAGCGGACAGGACATGAACACTGAAGCTTTCTTT. Translated: CASSGQDMNTEAFF.

The chain uses TRBV5-1 and TRBJ1-1; D is perhaps TRBD1 (5 bases). The germline V gene has CDR1 SGHRS and CDR2 YFSETQ. V lost 0 bases to trimming and J lost 4 bases, with 13 bases between them. CDR3 size: 15 residues. The CDR3 reads CASSLGGLGATEAFF. DNA of the CDR3: TGCGCCAGCAGCTTGGGAGGACTAGGGGCCACTGAAGCTTTCTTT.

Many counts were recorded for this clonotype. The chain links TRBV2 to TRBJ2-2; D may correspond to TRBD1 or TRBD2 (5 bases each). The CDR3 contains 13 residues. Trimming removed 3 bases from V and 7 bases from J, with 9 bases in between. Germline V lookup: CDR1 SNHLY, CDR2 FYNNEI. The DNA of the CDR3 is TGTGCCAGCAGTGATCGGGGCAGCGGGGAGCTGTTTTTT. Translating gives CASSDRGSGELFF. Looking up the rest from reference TRBV2 and TRBJ2-2 gives the full variable domain: EPEVTQTPSHQVTQMGQEVILRCVPISNHLYFYWYRQILGQKVEFLVSFYNNEISEKSEIFDDQFSVERPDGSNFTLKIRSTKLEDSAMYFCASSDRGSGELFFGEGSRLTVL.

The gene calls are TRBV7-9 and TRBJ2-1; 12 bases line up with TRBD2. The junction had 14 bases not matched to a gene; V was cut back by 5 bases and J by 9 bases. Germline V gives CDR1 SEHNR, CDR2 FQNEAQ (reference sequence). This CDR3 has 17 amino acids. CDR3: CASSPPRLAGGLGEQFF. As DNA, the CDR3 is TGTGCCAGCAGCCCGCCGCGGCTAGCGGGGGGGCTTGGTGAGCAGTTCTTC.

This clonotype was recorded at least ten times. This chain uses TRBV12-3 or TRBV12-4 with TRBJ2-5, with D unresolved. CDR3 size: 13 residues. V was cut by 2 bases and J by 5 bases, with 9 bases left in between. The CDR3 DNA reads as TGTGCCAGCAGTTTATTTATGGGTGAGACCCAGTACTTC. Residues: CASSLFMGETQYF.

The CDR3, as DNA: TGCGCCAGCAGCCAAGATCCTATCGGGGGGAACACTGAAGCTTTCTTT. Protein: CASSQDPIGGNTEAFF. The rearrangement uses TRBV4-3 and TRBJ1-1; D perhaps matches TRBD1 (5 bases). Germline V gene data show CDR1 as LGHNA and CDR2 as YSLEER. The CDR3 length is 16 residues. Trimming shortened V by 0 bases and J by 1 base, and 12 bases separated the two germline ends.

The genes are TRBV12-3 or TRBV12-4 and TRBJ1-5, with 7 bases fitting TRBD1. V was clipped by 6 bases and J by 3 bases; unmatched bases: 5. The CDR3 runs 14 residues. The CDR3 loop is CASRQTGTNQPQHF. For the CDR3, the DNA is TGTGCCAGCAGACAGACAGGGACCAATCAGCCCCAGCATTTT.

The rearrangement uses TRBV12-3 or TRBV12-4 and TRBJ2-5; D unresolved. The CDR3 covers 11 residues. Trimming pared 3 bases from V and 8 bases from J, leaving 7 bases between. DNA of the CDR3: TGTGCCAGCAGTTTCGGAGTCACCCAGTACTTC. Translating gives CASSFGVTQYF.

The gene calls are TRBV6-1 and TRBJ2-2; unclear D gene. Between the trimmed V and J ends, which lost 6 bases and 0 bases, there was a span of 17 bases. This CDR3 has 17 amino acids. Germline CDR1 is MNHNS and CDR2 is SASEGT. CDR3 sequence reads: CASSPIGPDTNTGELFF. The CDR3 nucleotides are TGTGCCAGCAGCCCTATCGGACCCGATACGAACACCGGGGAGCTGTTTTTT.

At least ten counts were recorded for this clonotype. The gene calls are TRBV6-2 or TRBV6-3 and TRBJ2-2, with D possibly TRBD2 on 6 matching bases. This CDR3 has 13 residues. The germline V gene has CDR1 MNHEY and CDR2 SVGEGT. V was trimmed by 6 bases and J by 7 bases, leaving 12 bases between them. The CDR3 bases are TGTGCCAGCAGCGGGAGAATCAACGGGGAGCTGTTTTTT. Protein: CASSGRINGELFF.

This clonotype was detected a few times. The rearrangement links TRBV6-1 to TRBJ2-7; 8 nucleotides match TRBD1. CDR1 is MNHNS, CDR2 SASEGT, per germline. The CDR3 spans 14 residues. With 6 bases clipped from V and 2 bases from J, the junction kept 6 bases outside the gene matches. The CDR3 nucleotides are TGTGCCAGCAGAAAACAGGGGGTGACCTACGAGCAGTACTTC. Translation gives CASRKQGVTYEQYF.

This clonotype was detected a few times. The chain has TRBV20-1 and TRBJ2-5; D gene ambiguous. Germline V gene sequence: CDR1 DFQATT, CDR2 SNEGSKA (reference sequence). The ends were cut back, 0 bases at V and 3 bases at J, with 8 bases in the middle. This CDR3 contains 13 residues. The chain's CDR3 is CSARDIYKETQYF. The CDR3 coding sequence is TGCAGTGCTAGAGATATTTATAAAGAGACCCAGTACTTC.

This chain links TRBV20-1 with TRBJ2-6, with a possible D match to TRBD1 (6 bases). The length of the CDR3 is 16 residues. V was clipped by 4 bases and J by 2 bases, with 15 bases between them. CDR1 is DFQATT, CDR2 SNEGSKA, per germline (reference sequence). For the CDR3, the DNA is TGCAGTGCTACCCGGCAGGGGAGTACTGGGGCCAACGTCCTGACTTTC. It encodes CSATRQGSTGANVLTF.

The chain is built from TRBV21-1 and TRBJ1-6. TRBV21-1 is an annotated pseudogene. The CDR3 contains 13 residues. For the CDR3, the DNA is TGTGCCAGCAAGTTCCAGGCAAATTCACCCCTCCACTTT. This gives the protein CASKFQANSPLHF.

This clonotype was seen only a few times. The V and J genes are TRBV5-1 and TRBJ2-5, with TRBD2 matching 8 bases. CDR1 is SGHRS and CDR2 is YFSETQ in the germline V gene. J was trimmed by 5 bases and V by 1 base; bases with no gene match: 7. CDR3 length: 15 residues. CDR3 nucleotide sequence: TGCGCCAGCAGCTTGATGGGACTAGGGTTGGAGACCCAGTACTTC. It is translated as CASSLMGLGLETQYF.

This clonotype was seen ten or more times. The chain carries TRBV15 and TRBJ2-2; D is undetermined. Germline V gene sequence: CDR1 LNHNV, CDR2 YYDKDF (reference sequence). The ends were cut back, 3 bases at V and 1 base at J, with 9 bases in the middle. This CDR3 has 15 amino acids. The CDR3 loop reads CATSRMTENTGELFF. CDR3 bases: TGTGCCACCAGCAGGATGACGGAGAACACCGGGGAGCTGTTTTTT.

The DNA of the CDR3 is TGTGCCACCAGTGACCAGGGGGGGAAAGAGACCCAGTACTTC. Encoded protein: CATSDQGGKETQYF. The rearrangement joins TRBV24-1 to TRBJ2-5; D may match TRBD1 or TRBD2 (7 bases each). CDR3 length equals 14 residues. The V gene's germline CDR1 is KGHDR and CDR2 SFDVKD. Trimming shortened V by 4 bases and J by 3 bases, and 11 bases separated the two germline ends.

V gene TRBV3-1 combines with J gene TRBJ2-1; TRBD1 is a possible D gene (6 bases). The germline gives CDR1 LGHDT, CDR2 YNNKEL (reference sequence). V was cut by 1 base and J by 6 bases, with 10 bases left in between. The CDR3 has 14 amino acids. CDR3 residues: CASSQAGQFNEQFF. Written as DNA, the CDR3 is TGTGCCAGCAGCCAAGCCGGACAGTTCAATGAGCAGTTCTTC.

The DNA of the CDR3 is TGTGCCAGCAGCTTGTTGTCTCAGTCCACAGATACGCAGTATTTT. Protein: CASSLLSQSTDTQYF. V is TRBV5-6 and J is TRBJ2-3; D call uncertain. This CDR3 is 15 amino acids long. Looked up from germline, CDR1 is SGHDT and CDR2 is YYEEEE. V gave up 1 base and J gave up 2 bases, with 11 bases separating them.

This clonotype showed up many times. The rearrangement links TRBV2 to TRBJ2-7; D is perhaps TRBD1 or TRBD2 (5 bases each). Germline V gene data show CDR1 as SNHLY and CDR2 as FYNNEI. The ends were cut back, 4 bases at V and 3 bases at J, with 16 bases in the middle. CDR3 length equals 15 residues. CDR3 sequence: CASSGGTDPFYEQYF. The CDR3 bases are TGTGCCAGCAGTGGAGGGACCGACCCCTTCTACGAGCAGTACTTC.

This clonotype was counted a few times. V and J are TRBV28 and TRBJ1-2; D gene unclear. The CDR3 has 12 amino acids. Trimming cost V 5 bases and J 8 bases, with 12 bases left between them. CDR1 is MDHEN, CDR2 SYDVKM, per germline. CDR3 sequence: CASSKREWGYTF. The CDR3 DNA follows: TGTGCCAGCAGTAAAAGGGAGTGGGGCTACACCTTC.

This chain joins TRBV5-5 and TRBJ1-4; TRBD1 might be the D (5 bases). Germline-derived CDR1 and CDR2 are SGHKS and YYEKEE (reference sequence). The germline V and J ends were trimmed by 3 bases and 4 bases, with 10 bases remaining between them. The CDR3 runs 14 residues. The CDR3 loop reads CASSSGRDNEKLFF. DNA of the CDR3: TGTGCCAGCAGCTCGGGACGGGATAATGAAAAACTGTTTTTT.